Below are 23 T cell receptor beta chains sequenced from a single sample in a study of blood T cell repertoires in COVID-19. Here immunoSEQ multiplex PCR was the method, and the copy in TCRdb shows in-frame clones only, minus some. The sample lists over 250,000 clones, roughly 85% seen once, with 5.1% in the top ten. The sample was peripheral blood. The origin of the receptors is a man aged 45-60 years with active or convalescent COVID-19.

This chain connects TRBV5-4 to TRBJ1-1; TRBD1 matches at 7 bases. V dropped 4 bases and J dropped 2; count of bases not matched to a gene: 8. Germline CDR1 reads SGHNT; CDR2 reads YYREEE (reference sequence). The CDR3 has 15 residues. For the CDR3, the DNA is TGTGCCAGCAGCCTTGAACAGGGGATAAACACTGAAGCTTTCTTT. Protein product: CASSLEQGINTEAFF. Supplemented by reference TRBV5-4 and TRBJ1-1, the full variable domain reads ETGVTQSPTHLIKTRGQQVTLRCSSQSGHNTVSWYQQALGQGPQFIFQYYREEENGRGNFPPRFSGLQFPNYSSELNVNALELDDSALYLCASSLEQGINTEAFFGQGTRLTVV.

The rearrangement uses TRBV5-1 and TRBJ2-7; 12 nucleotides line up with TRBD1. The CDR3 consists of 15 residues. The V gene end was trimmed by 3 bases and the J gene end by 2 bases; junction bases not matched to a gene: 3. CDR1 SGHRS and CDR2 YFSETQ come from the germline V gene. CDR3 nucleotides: TGCGCCAGCAGCTGGGGGACAGGGGGCACCTACGAGCAGTACTTC. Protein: CASSWGTGGTYEQYF.

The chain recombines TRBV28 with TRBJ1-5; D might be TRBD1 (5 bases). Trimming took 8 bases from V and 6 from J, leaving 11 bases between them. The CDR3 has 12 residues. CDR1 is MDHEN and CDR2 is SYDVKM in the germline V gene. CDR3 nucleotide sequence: TGTGCCAGCGGGGAGGGGCGTCAGCCCCAGCATTTT. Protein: CASGEGRQPQHF.

The CDR3 region is CATSDPAKRERADTQYF. The CDR3 bases are TGTGCCACCAGTGATCCAGCCAAGCGGGAGAGGGCAGATACGCAGTATTTT. The chain joins TRBV24-1 to TRBJ2-3; 8 bases map to TRBD2. Germline CDR1 is KGHDR and CDR2 is SFDVKD. The CDR3 is 17 amino acids. J gave up 4 bases and V 3 bases, and 11 bases lay outside the gene matches.

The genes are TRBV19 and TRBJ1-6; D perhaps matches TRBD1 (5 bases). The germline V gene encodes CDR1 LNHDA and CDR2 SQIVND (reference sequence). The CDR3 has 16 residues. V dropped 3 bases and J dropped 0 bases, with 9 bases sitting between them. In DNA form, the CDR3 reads TGTGCCAGTAGTATGGGGGGGGGCTCCTATAATTCACCCCTCCACTTT. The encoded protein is CASSMGGGSYNSPLHF.

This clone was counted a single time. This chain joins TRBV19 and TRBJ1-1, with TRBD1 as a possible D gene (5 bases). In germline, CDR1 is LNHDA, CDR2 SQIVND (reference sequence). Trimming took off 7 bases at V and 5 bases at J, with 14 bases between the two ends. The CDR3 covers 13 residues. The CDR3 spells CASKEGSETEAFF. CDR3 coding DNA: TGTGCCAGTAAGGAGGGGTCGGAAACTGAAGCTTTCTTT.

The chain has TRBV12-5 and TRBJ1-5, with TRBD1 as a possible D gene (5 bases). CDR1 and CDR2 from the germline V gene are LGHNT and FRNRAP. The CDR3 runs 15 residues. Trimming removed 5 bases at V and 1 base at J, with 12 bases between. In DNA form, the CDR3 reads TGTGCTAGTGGTAGAGGGGAGGCGAGCAATCAGCCCCAGCATTTT. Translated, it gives CASGRGEASNQPQHF.

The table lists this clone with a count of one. In DNA, the CDR3 is TGTGCCAGCAGTTTAAAGCCCCCGGACACTTGGGAGACCCAGTACTTC. Its protein product is CASSLKPPDTWETQYF. The V gene is TRBV27, the J gene TRBJ2-5, with TRBD1 as a possible D gene (5 bases). This CDR3 spans 16 amino acids. Trimming removed 2 bases at V and 5 bases at J, with 18 bases between. Germline V gives CDR1 MNHEY, CDR2 SMNVEV (reference sequence).

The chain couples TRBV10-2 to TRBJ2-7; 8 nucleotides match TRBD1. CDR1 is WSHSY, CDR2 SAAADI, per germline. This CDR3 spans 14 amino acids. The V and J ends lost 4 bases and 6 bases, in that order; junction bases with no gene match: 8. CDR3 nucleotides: TGCGCCAGCAGTGTATCCGCGACAGGGGTCGAGCAGTACTTC. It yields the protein CASSVSATGVEQYF.

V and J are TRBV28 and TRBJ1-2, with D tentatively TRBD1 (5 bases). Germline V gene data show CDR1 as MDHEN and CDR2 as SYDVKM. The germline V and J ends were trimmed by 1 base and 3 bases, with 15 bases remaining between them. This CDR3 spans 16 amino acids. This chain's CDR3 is CASSLLLETAYYGYTF. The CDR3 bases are TGTGCCAGCAGTTTATTGCTCGAGACAGCGTACTATGGCTACACCTTC.

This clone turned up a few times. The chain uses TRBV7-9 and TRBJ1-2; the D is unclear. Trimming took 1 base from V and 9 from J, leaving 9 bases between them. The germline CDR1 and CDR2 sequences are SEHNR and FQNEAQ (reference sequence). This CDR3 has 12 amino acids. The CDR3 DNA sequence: TGTGCCAGCAGCTTAGAACTTTCTAGCTACACCTTC. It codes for CASSLELSSYTF.

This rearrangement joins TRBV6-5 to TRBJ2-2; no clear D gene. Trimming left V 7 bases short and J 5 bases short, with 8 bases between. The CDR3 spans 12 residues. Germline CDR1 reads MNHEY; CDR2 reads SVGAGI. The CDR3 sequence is CASTYDTGELFF. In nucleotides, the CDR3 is TGTGCCAGCACCTACGATACCGGGGAGCTGTTTTTT.

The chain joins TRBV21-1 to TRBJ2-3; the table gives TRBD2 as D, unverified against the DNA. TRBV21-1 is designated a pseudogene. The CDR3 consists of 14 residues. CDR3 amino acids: CAKTGTGLTDTQYF. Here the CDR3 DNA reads TGTGCCAAGACCGGGACTGGGCTCACAGATACGCAGTATTTT.

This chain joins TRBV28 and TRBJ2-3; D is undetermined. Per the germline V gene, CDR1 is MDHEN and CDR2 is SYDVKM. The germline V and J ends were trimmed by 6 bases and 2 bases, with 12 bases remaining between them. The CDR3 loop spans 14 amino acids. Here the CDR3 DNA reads TGTGCCAGCAGGTCCGGAACAGACACAGATACGCAGTATTTT. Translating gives CASRSGTDTDTQYF.

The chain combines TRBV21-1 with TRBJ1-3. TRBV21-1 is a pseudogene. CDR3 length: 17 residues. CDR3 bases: TGTGCCAGCAGCAAAAAACTGCGGGAACGCTCTGGAAACACCATATATTTT. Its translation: CASSKKLRERSGNTIYF.

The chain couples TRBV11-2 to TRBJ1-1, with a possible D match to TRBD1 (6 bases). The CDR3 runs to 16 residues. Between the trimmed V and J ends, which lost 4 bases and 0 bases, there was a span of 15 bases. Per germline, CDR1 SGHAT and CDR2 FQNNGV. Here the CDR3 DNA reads TGTGCCAGCAGCTCGGACAGTTACACTATGAACACTGAAGCTTTCTTT. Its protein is CASSSDSYTMNTEAFF. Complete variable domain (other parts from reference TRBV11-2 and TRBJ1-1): EAGVAQSPRYKIIEKRQSVAFWCNPISGHATLYWYQQILGQGPKLLIQFQNNGVVDDSQLPKDRFSAERLKGVDSTLKIQPAKLEDSAVYLCASSSDSYTMNTEAFFGQGTRLTVV.

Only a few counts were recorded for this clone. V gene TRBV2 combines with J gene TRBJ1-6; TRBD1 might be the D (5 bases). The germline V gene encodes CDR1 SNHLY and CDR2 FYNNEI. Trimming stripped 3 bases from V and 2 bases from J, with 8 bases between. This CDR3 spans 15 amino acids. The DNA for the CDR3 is TGTGCCAGCAGTGAGGGGCGGACCTATAATTCACCCCTCCACTTT. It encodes CASSEGRTYNSPLHF.

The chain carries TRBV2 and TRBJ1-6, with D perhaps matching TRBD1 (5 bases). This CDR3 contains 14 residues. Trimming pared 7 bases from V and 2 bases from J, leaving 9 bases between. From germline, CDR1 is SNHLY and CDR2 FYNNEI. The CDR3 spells CASTRQPYNSPLHF. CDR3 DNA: TGTGCCAGCACAAGACAGCCCTATAATTCACCCCTCCACTTT.

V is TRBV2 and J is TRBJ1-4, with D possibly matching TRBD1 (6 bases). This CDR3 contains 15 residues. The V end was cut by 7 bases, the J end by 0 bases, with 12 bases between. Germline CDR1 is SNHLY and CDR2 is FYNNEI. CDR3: CASNQGGSTNEKLFF. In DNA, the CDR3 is TGTGCCAGCAATCAAGGGGGATCAACTAATGAAAAACTGTTTTTT.

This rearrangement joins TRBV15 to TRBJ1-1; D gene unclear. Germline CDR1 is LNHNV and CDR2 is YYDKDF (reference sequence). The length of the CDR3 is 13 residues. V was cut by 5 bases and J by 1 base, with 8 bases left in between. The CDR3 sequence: CATSLVWNTEAFF. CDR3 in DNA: TGTGCCACCAGCCTCGTATGGAACACTGAAGCTTTCTTT.

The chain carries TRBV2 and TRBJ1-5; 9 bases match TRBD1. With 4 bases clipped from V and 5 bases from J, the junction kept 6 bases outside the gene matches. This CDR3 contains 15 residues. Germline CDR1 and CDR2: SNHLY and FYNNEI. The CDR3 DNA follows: TGTGCCAGCAGTGGGGGACAGGGAGGGTATCAGCCCCAGCATTTT. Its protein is CASSGGQGGYQPQHF.

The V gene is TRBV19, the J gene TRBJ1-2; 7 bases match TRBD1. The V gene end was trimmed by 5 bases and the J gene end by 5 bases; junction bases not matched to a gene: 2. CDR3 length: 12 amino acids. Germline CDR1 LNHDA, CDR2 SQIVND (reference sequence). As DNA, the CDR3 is TGTGCCAGTAGTTCGACAGGGTATGGCTACACCTTC. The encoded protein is CASSSTGYGYTF.

CDR3 amino acids: CASSRRAGETQYF. CDR3 nucleotide sequence: TGTGCCAGCAGCAGAAGGGCGGGGGAGACCCAGTACTTC. V is TRBV28 and J is TRBJ2-5; weak D call: TRBD2 (6 bases). V lost 6 bases, J lost 5 bases, and 13 bases lay in between. The CDR3 extends over 13 amino acids. Per germline, CDR1 MDHEN and CDR2 SYDVKM.